This TCR beta chain was retrieved from a study of blood T cell repertoires in COVID-19. As for the study in general: Acute and convalescent COVID-19 samples came from the United States, Italy and Spain. PBMCs, B-cell-depleted T cells, or T cells provided the cDNA or gDNA that made up the material.

Authors' data handling: By means of reference gene primer amplification, nucleated cell counts were estimated. The assay was immunoSEQ multiplex PCR, and TCRdb's table has in-frame clones only and misses some. The V and J calls and clone size come from that table; D and trimming were worked out from the DNA. Here the sample spans about 95,000 clones, roughly 80% being singletons. The CDR3 is 15 amino acids. Germline CDR1 reads LGHDT; CDR2 reads YNNKEL (reference sequence). The V end lost 2 bases, the J end lost 8 bases, and 18 bases lay between the germline ends. The sample taken for sequencing was peripheral blood. The chain links TRBV3-1 (or the pseudogene TRBV3-2) to TRBJ1-2; no reliable D call. This sequence was found in a human donor in a cohort sampled during active COVID-19. The CDR3 spells CASSQRARGWAGYTF. CDR3 nucleotides: TGTGCCAGCAGCCAAAGGGCGCGGGGTTGGGCCGGCTACACCTTC.